The clone carrying this T cell receptor beta chain has only one observation. V dropped 2 bases and J dropped 0 bases, with 2 bases sitting between them. Germline values: CDR1 SQVTM, CDR2 ANQGSEA. The CDR3 is made up of 12 amino acids. The data originate from a study of blood T cell repertoires in COVID-19. Study at large: Samples came from the United States, Italy and Spain, spanning acute and convalescent COVID-19. From T cells, B-cell-depleted T cells, or PBMCs came the material, which was cDNA or gDNA.

How the authors handled the data: Reference gene primer amplification gave estimated nucleated cell counts. Repertoires were generated with immunoSEQ multiplex PCR, while TCRdb's copy carries only in-frame clones and drops some. The V and J calls and the clone size are those of that table, but D and trimming were determined from the DNA. The sample consists of just over 650,000 clones, 85% to 90% of them appearing once. This chain uses TRBV29-1 with TRBJ1-3; D gene uncertain. The sequence came from a woman aged 18-29 years with acute or convalescent COVID-19. Input material: peripheral blood. The chain's CDR3 is CSVEHSGNTIYF. In nucleotides, the CDR3 is TGCAGCGTTGAACACTCTGGAAACACCATATATTTT.